The present entry profiles one T cell receptor (beta chain) with its context. Its antigen specificity is not known. Nothing much larger sits one base from this clone, and base qualities are not available. These data belong to a study of OX40 agonist ivuxolimab in advanced cancers. Some background on the complete study: Ivuxolimab was a fully human IgG2 agonistic monoclonal antibody targeting the costimulatory receptor OX40 (CD134). In the dose-escalation cohort, more than 80% of patients were male, and the mean age was approximately 60 years with a range of roughly 23 to 79. Among the 50 to 55 dose-escalation patients, 19 had hepatocellular carcinoma, around 15 melanoma, 9 renal cell carcinoma and 9 head and neck cancer. Prior anti-PD-1, anti-PD-L1 or anti-CTLA-4 therapy was permitted, and 40% of dose-escalation patients had received checkpoint inhibitors. Peripheral TCRbeta sequencing aimed to test whether ivuxolimab altered TCR sequence diversity and caused clonal T-cell expansion. Partial responses occurred in three dose-escalation patients, of whom one had hepatocellular carcinoma and two had cutaneous melanoma. Intravenous ivuxolimab was administered to patients every 2 weeks at six dose levels: 0.01, 0.1, 0.3, 1.5, 3 and 10 mg/kg. The paper reports the monotherapy dose-escalation portion (N = 52 patients) of the phase I ivuxolimab trial. Study-wide conclusions, independent of this receptor: The antigen specificity of the peripheral T cells that underwent clonal expansion was not determined. Clonal expansion of both CD4+ and CD8+ blood T cells was observed from baseline to week 6 at doses 0.1 to 3.0 mg/kg. Low levels of normalized T-cell clonal expansion were also seen in some nonresponding patients. After ivuxolimab, CD8+ T cells had more expanded clones than CD4+ T cells on average. In partial responders in the 0.1-3.0 mg/kg groups, normalized peripheral clonal expansion was found to be among the lowest, especially among CD8+ T cells.

The trial excluded patients who had a history of autoimmune disease or were on systemic immunosuppression. In every dose cohort, peripheral blood was drawn for TCR sequencing at baseline, cycle 4 day 1, and cycle 7 day 1. The samples were drawn from a first-in-human, open-label, multicenter phase I dose-escalation trial of ivuxolimab. The trial enrolled adults with locally advanced or metastatic head and neck squamous cell, hepatocellular, melanoma or renal cell carcinoma. CD4+ and CD8+ T cells were sorted separately from peripheral blood before TCR sequencing. Genomic DNA was extracted from sorted cells for sequencing of the TCRbeta CDR3 region. The immunoSEQ Assay was used for sequencing of TCRbeta CDR3 regions. Sourced from immuneACCESS, this table was stored by TCRdb with only in-frame sequences that have V and J called. A share of the clones is absent; for the studies checked, an unresolved V gene accounts for under half, and the remainder has no known explanation. Recorded for this sample are 30,000 to 45,000 clones; about 80% of them occurred a single time. The top ten hold less than 20% of the sample.

The source of this sequence is an adult with an advanced solid tumor such as melanoma, head and neck, liver or kidney cancer. The sample here was CD4+ or CD8+ T cells sorted from blood, taken in a trial of the OX40 agonist ivuxolimab.

The CDR3 region reads CASSEGSGGQDTQYF. The nucleotides are TGTGCCAGCAGTGAAGGGTCGGGGGGGCAAGATACGCAGTATTTT. Recombination linked TRBV6-1 to TRBJ2-3; TRBD2 agrees with 8 junctional bases. V ends up 1 base short and J 5 bases short, with an unmatched junction base count of 5. Counted from cysteine to phenylalanine, this CDR3 has 15 amino acids. The DNA shown is the 45-base CDR3, in frame from base 1. As encoded in the germline V gene, CDR1 is MNHNS while CDR2 is SASEGT.